These T cell receptor beta chains were read from a single sample in a study of cytomegalovirus exposure and HLA in healthy donors. Clones were sequenced by immunoSEQ multiplex PCR, and TCRdb holds only the in-frame ones, with some missing. The sample holds under 65,000 clones, about 78% seen once. Material for sequencing was PBMCs. Receptors originate from a man aged 25-45 years in good health and CMV-seropositive. Each CDR3 is given with its conserved first and last residue. The D gene is left open where the match is weak. Not all rows give a size; the values are once, few, many and, for expanded clones, a class.

abundance: .; v_gene: TRBV7-9; j_gene: TRBJ1-4; d_gene: .; CDR3nt: TGTGCCAGCAATAGGGGAAATGAAAAACTGTTTTTT; CDR3aa: CASNRGNEKLFF
abundance: .; v_gene: TRBV5-8; j_gene: TRBJ2-1; d_gene: .; CDR3nt: TGTGCCAGCAGCCCCCCCTCCCGACAGTCGTCATTCACATACAATGAGCAGTTCTTC; CDR3aa: CASSPPSRQSSFTYNEQFF
abundance: .; v_gene: TRBV18; j_gene: TRBJ1-2; d_gene: .; CDR3nt: TGTGCCAGCTCAGAATTGCGGAACCAGCATGGCTACACCTTC; CDR3aa: CASSELRNQHGYTF
abundance: .; v_gene: TRBV30; j_gene: TRBJ2-7; d_gene: TRBD1; CDR3nt: TGTGCCTGGACAACCGGGACAGGGGACCAAGAGCAGTACTTC; CDR3aa: CAWTTGTGDQEQYF
abundance: .; v_gene: TRBV29-1; j_gene: TRBJ2-7; d_gene: .; CDR3nt: TGCAGCGGATCATTTAGCTCCTACGAGCAGTACTTC; CDR3aa: CSGSFSSYEQYF
abundance: few; v_gene: TRBV6-5; j_gene: TRBJ1-6; d_gene: TRBD1; CDR3nt: TGTGCCAGCACTAGGGGACAGCATAATTCACCCCTCCACTTT; CDR3aa: CASTRGQHNSPLHF
abundance: .; v_gene: TRBV27; j_gene: TRBJ1-1; d_gene: .; CDR3nt: TGTGCCAGCAGACTACTTACAGGGTATGAAGCTTTCTTT; CDR3aa: CASRLLTGYEAFF
abundance: .; v_gene: TRBV15; j_gene: TRBJ2-1; d_gene: TRBD1; CDR3nt: TGTGCCACCAGCAGACAAGACAGGGGACAGTTCTTC; CDR3aa: CATSRQDRGQFF
abundance: .; v_gene: TRBV7-6; j_gene: TRBJ2-5; d_gene: TRBD2; CDR3nt: TGTGCCAGCAGCTTAGGTAGGGGACTAGCGGGGGAACAAGAGACCCAGTACTTC; CDR3aa: CASSLGRGLAGEQETQYF
abundance: few; v_gene: TRBV7-6; j_gene: TRBJ1-3; d_gene: .; CDR3nt: TGTGCCAGCAGCTCTAGGAACTCTGGAAACACCATATATTTT; CDR3aa: CASSSRNSGNTIYF
abundance: .; v_gene: TRBV10-1; j_gene: TRBJ2-1; d_gene: TRBD2; CDR3nt: TGCGCCAGCAGTAGCTGGCGGGGGAACCTCAATGAGCAGTTCTTC; CDR3aa: CASSSWRGNLNEQFF
abundance: .; v_gene: TRBV18; j_gene: TRBJ1-2; d_gene: .; CDR3nt: TGTGCCAGCTCACCACCGATTCCAGGGGTGAACTATGGCTACACCTTC; CDR3aa: CASSPPIPGVNYGYTF
abundance: .; v_gene: TRBV14; j_gene: TRBJ2-1; d_gene: TRBD1; CDR3nt: TGTGCCAGCAGCCAAGAATTAGGTCGGCCCGGGACAGGGGTTTACAATGAGCAGTTCTTC; CDR3aa: CASSQELGRPGTGVYNEQFF
abundance: .; v_gene: TRBV19; j_gene: TRBJ1-2; d_gene: TRBD1; CDR3nt: TGTGCCAGTAGTCTACCGACCGGACAGGGCCGAGGCTACACCTTC; CDR3aa: CASSLPTGQGRGYTF
abundance: .; v_gene: TRBV7-9; j_gene: TRBJ2-3; d_gene: TRBD2; CDR3nt: TGTGCCAGCAGCTTATCTAGCGGGGGGTCGGCAGATACGCAGTATTTT; CDR3aa: CASSLSSGGSADTQYF
abundance: .; v_gene: TRBV2; j_gene: TRBJ1-2; d_gene: TRBD1; CDR3nt: TGTGCCAGCAGGGAGGACAGGGATTATGGCTACACCTTC; CDR3aa: CASREDRDYGYTF
abundance: .; v_gene: TRBV19; j_gene: TRBJ1-6; d_gene: TRBD1; CDR3nt: TGTGCCAGTAGCGAAATAACACCGGGACAGGGGTTCTATAATTCACCCCTCCACTTT; CDR3aa: CASSEITPGQGFYNSPLHF
abundance: .; v_gene: TRBV12-2; j_gene: TRBJ2-7; d_gene: .; CDR3nt: TGTGCAAGTCGGTATACTAGCATCAGGGTGTGGTGGGACGAGCAGTACTTC; CDR3aa: CASRYTSIRVWWDEQYF
abundance: .; v_gene: TRBV6-1; j_gene: TRBJ2-6; d_gene: TRBD1; CDR3nt: TGTGCCAGCAGTGTCTACAGGGGGCGAACCGCCTCTGGGGCCAACGTCCTGACTTTC; CDR3aa: CASSVYRGRTASGANVLTF
abundance: .; v_gene: TRBV15; j_gene: TRBJ1-1; d_gene: .; CDR3nt: TGTGCCACCAGCAGAGATCAGGATGAAGCTTTCTTT; CDR3aa: CATSRDQDEAFF
abundance: .; v_gene: TRBV11-2; j_gene: TRBJ2-3; d_gene: .; CDR3nt: TGTGCCAGCAGCTTAGATATCCTAGCAGATACGCAGTATTTT; CDR3aa: CASSLDILADTQYF
abundance: .; v_gene: TRBV7-9; j_gene: TRBJ2-7; d_gene: .; CDR3nt: TGTGCCAGCAGCTACGTACTATGGGAGCAGTACTTC; CDR3aa: CASSYVLWEQYF
abundance: .; v_gene: TRBV19; j_gene: TRBJ1-1; d_gene: .; CDR3nt: TGTGCCAGTAGTATACTCAATCGGGAAGCTTTCTTT; CDR3aa: CASSILNREAFF
abundance: few; v_gene: TRBV27; j_gene: TRBJ1-1; d_gene: .; CDR3nt: TGTGCCAGCGGGCTGGGGGCGAACACTGAAGCTTTCTTT; CDR3aa: CASGLGANTEAFF
abundance: once; v_gene: TRBV6-5; j_gene: TRBJ2-5; d_gene: .; CDR3nt: TGTGCCAGCAGTCGCAGGGGTGAAGAGACCCAGTACTTC; CDR3aa: CASSRRGEETQYF
abundance: .; v_gene: TRBV7-9; j_gene: TRBJ1-1; d_gene: TRBD1; CDR3nt: TGTGCCAGCAGCGCCAGACAGGGCCCTGAAGCTTTCTTT; CDR3aa: CASSARQGPEAFF
abundance: few; v_gene: TRBV11-1; j_gene: TRBJ1-6; d_gene: TRBD1; CDR3nt: TGTGCCAGCAGCCGGACAGGGAATAATTCACCCCTCCACTTT; CDR3aa: CASSRTGNNSPLHF
abundance: .; v_gene: TRBV7-9; j_gene: TRBJ2-3; d_gene: .; CDR3nt: TGTGCCAGCAGCTTATCGACTACCCCTACGCAGTATTTT; CDR3aa: CASSLSTTPTQYF
abundance: .; v_gene: TRBV7-3; j_gene: TRBJ2-6; d_gene: .; CDR3nt: TGTGCCAGCAGCACCCAGGGCTCTGGGGCCAACGTCCTGACTTTC; CDR3aa: CASSTQGSGANVLTF
abundance: .; v_gene: TRBV7-8; j_gene: TRBJ2-2; d_gene: .; CDR3nt: TGTGCCAGCAGCTCCCAGGGCGCGTGGTCCGGGGAGCTGTTTTTT; CDR3aa: CASSSQGAWSGELFF
abundance: .; v_gene: TRBV5-1; j_gene: TRBJ2-3; d_gene: .; CDR3nt: TGCGCCAGCAGCACGGGGGACCCAACAGATACGCAGTATTTT; CDR3aa: CASSTGDPTDTQYF
abundance: .; v_gene: TRBV7-3; j_gene: TRBJ2-1; d_gene: TRBD2; CDR3nt: TGTGCCAGCAGCCAGAGCGGGGGACCATACAATGAGCAGTTCTTC; CDR3aa: CASSQSGGPYNEQFF
abundance: .; v_gene: TRBV7-9; j_gene: TRBJ2-7; d_gene: .; CDR3nt: TGTGCCAGCAGCTTAGACGGTCTCGGTTACGAGCAGTACTTC; CDR3aa: CASSLDGLGYEQYF